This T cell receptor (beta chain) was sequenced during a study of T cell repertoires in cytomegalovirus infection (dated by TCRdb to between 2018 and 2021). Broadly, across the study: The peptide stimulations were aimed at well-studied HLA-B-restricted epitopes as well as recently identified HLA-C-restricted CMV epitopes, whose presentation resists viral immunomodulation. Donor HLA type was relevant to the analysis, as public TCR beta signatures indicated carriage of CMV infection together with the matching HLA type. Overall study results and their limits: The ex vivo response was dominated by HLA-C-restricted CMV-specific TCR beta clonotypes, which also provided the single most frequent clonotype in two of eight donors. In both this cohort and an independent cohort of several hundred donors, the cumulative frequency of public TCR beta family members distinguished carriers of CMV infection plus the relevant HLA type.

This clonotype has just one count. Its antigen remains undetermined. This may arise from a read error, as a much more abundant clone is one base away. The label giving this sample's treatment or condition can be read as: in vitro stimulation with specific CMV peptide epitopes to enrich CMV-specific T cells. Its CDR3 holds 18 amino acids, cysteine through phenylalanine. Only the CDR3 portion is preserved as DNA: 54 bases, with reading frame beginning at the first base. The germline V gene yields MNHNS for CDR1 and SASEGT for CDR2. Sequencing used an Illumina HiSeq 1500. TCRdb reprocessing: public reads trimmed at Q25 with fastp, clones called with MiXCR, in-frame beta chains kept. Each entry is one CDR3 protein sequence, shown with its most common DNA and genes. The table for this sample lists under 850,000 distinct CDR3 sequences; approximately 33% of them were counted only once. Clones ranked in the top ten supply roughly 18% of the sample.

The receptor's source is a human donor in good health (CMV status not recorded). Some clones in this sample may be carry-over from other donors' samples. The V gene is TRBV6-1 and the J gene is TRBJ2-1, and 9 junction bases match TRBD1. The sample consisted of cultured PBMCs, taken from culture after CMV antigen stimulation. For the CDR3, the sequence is CASSEFEVERTGANEHFF. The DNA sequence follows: TGTGCCAGCAGTGAATTTGAAGTTGAGCGGACAGGGGCAAATGAGCACTTCTTC.